The rows below give T cell receptor beta chains drawn from one sample of a study of OX40 agonist ivuxolimab in advanced cancers. Generated by immunoSEQ multiplex PCR, the TCRdb table keeps only in-frame clones and is missing some. Here the sample spans more than 70,000 clones, 65% to 85% being singletons. Sequenced material: CD4+ or CD8+ T cells sorted from blood, taken in a trial of the OX40 agonist ivuxolimab. These receptors were obtained from an adult with an advanced solid tumor such as melanoma, head and neck, liver or kidney cancer. Both conserved end residues are part of each CDR3. The D gene is left open where the match is weak. Clone size is not always given. Where it is, it says once, few, many or a class for expanded clones.

clone_size j_call v_call d_call cdr3_nt cdr3_aa
. TRBJ2-3 TRBV11-2 . TGTGCCAGCAGCTTAGATATGGGGCCTCTGATGACAGATACGCAGTATTTT CASSLDMGPLMTDTQYF
once TRBJ1-1 TRBV15 . TGTGCCACCAGCAGAGAGCGGCCCCTCCATGGGAACACTGAAGCTTTCTTT CATSRERPLHGNTEAFF
. TRBJ2-1 TRBV20-1 . TGCAGTGTACTAGGCGTCGATGAGCAGTTCTTC CSVLGVDEQFF
. TRBJ1-5 TRBV19 . TGTGCCAGTAGTATCTCACAGTGGACCTATCAGCCCCAGCATTTT CASSISQWTYQPQHF
. TRBJ2-2 TRBV7-2 . TGTGCCAGCAGCTTTCGAGGCACCGGGGAGCTGTTTTTT CASSFRGTGELFF
. TRBJ2-2 TRBV9 . TGTGCCAGCAGCGGAGGCAGCCGTTACGGGGAGCTGTTTTTT CASSGGSRYGELFF
. TRBJ1-5 TRBV7-8 . TGTGCCAGCAGCTTAGAAGGCCGGGTCTGGCAGCCCCAGCATTTT CASSLEGRVWQPQHF
. TRBJ1-2 TRBV18 . TGTGCCAGCTCACCGGATCGGGGGAAGTTAGGCTACACCTTC CASSPDRGKLGYTF
once TRBJ1-1 TRBV6-4 . TGTGCCAGCAGCCCAGGGAATATGAACACTGAAGCTTTCTTT CASSPGNMNTEAFF
. TRBJ2-1 TRBV5-4 TRBD2 TGTGCCAGCAGCTTGTTAGCGGGAGGCTTCAATGAGCAGTTCTTC CASSLLAGGFNEQFF
few TRBJ2-1 TRBV6-6 . TGTGCCAGCAGTTACTCCGCCTACCCCCAGGACGATGAGCAGTTCTTC CASSYSAYPQDDEQFF
. TRBJ2-1 TRBV29-1 . TGCAGCGTTCCTACGTACAATGAGCAGTTCTTC CSVPTYNEQFF
few TRBJ2-1 TRBV7-2 TRBD1 TGTGCCAGCAGCATGGGACAGGGGGCGCGCAATGAGCAGTTCTTC CASSMGQGARNEQFF
. TRBJ2-1 TRBV6-1 . TGTGCCAGCGGACTACGCCTCTCAAGCAATGAGCAGTTCTTC CASGLRLSSNEQFF
. TRBJ2-7 TRBV6-1 . TGTGCCAGCAGTGAATGGGGCTTAGAGGCAACCGAGCAGTACTTC CASSEWGLEATEQYF
. TRBJ2-7 TRBV27 TRBD1 TGTGCCAGCAGGAGTACAGGGGAAAGGCAGTACTTC CASRSTGERQYF
. TRBJ2-5 TRBV15 . TGTGCCACCAGCAGAGATCTTTCAGGACCCCAGTACTTC CATSRDLSGPQYF
few TRBJ1-1 TRBV5-1 TRBD1 TGCGCCAGCAGCGAGACAGGGGGCCGGACTGAAGCTTTCTTT CASSETGGRTEAFF
. TRBJ1-1 TRBV7-3 TRBD1 TGTGCCAGCAGCTTAACAGGGGGCCTCGACGCTTTCTTT CASSLTGGLDAFF
. TRBJ1-1 TRBV19 . TGTGCCAGTAGCAACATCGCGGGAACTGAAGCTTTCTTT CASSNIAGTEAFF
. TRBJ2-5 TRBV9 . TGTGCCAGCAGCGCGGGGTCGTCGGAGACCCAGTACTTC CASSAGSSETQYF
few TRBJ1-2 TRBV16 . TGTGCCAGCAGCCCGCACGGAGCGCCATACTATGGCTACACCTTC CASSPHGAPYYGYTF
. TRBJ2-1 TRBV6-5 . TGTGCCAGCAGTTACTCCCTGGGGGGCCATCCCAATGAGCAGTTCTTC CASSYSLGGHPNEQFF
once TRBJ1-2 TRBV19 TRBD1 TGTGCCAGTAGGCTGGGACAGGGGGTTGAGGGCTACACCTTC CASRLGQGVEGYTF
. TRBJ2-2 TRBV19 . TGTGCCAGTAGTTACGGAAACACCGGGGAGCTGTTTTTT CASSYGNTGELFF
. TRBJ2-3 TRBV11-2 . TGTGCCAGCAGCTTAGAGGGCTCCAGGGGACCAAATACGCAGTATTTT CASSLEGSRGPNTQYF
once TRBJ2-5 TRBV11-3 . TGTGCCAGCAGCCTGGGTCGCGTGAGGGGAGGTGAGACCCAGTACTTC CASSLGRVRGGETQYF
. TRBJ1-2 TRBV27 . TGTGCCAGCAGCGACAGCTATGGCTACACCTTC CASSDSYGYTF
. TRBJ2-5 TRBV11-2 TRBD2 TGTGCCAGCAGCTTTGGGGGGGAAGAGACCCAGTACTTC CASSFGGEETQYF
. TRBJ2-7 TRBV10-1 TRBD2 TGCGCCAGCAGGGACCGGGACTACACCTACGAGCAGTACTTC CASRDRDYTYEQYF
. TRBJ1-2 TRBV15 . TGTGCCACCAGCAGAGAAGCATTGGGCTACACCTTC CATSREALGYTF
. TRBJ2-7 TRBV30 . TGTGCCTGGAGTGTGGCAAACTACGATGGGCAGTACTTC CAWSVANYDGQYF
. TRBJ1-1 TRBV29-1 TRBD1 TGCAGCGTTGATCGGGACAGTGGTCAGGCTGAAGCTTTCTTT CSVDRDSGQAEAFF
once TRBJ2-7 TRBV6-5 . TGTGCCAGCAGTTCGAATGCGGACGAGCAGTACTTC CASSSNADEQYF
. TRBJ1-5 TRBV5-6 . TGTGCCAGCAGCTTGGGGCAGGGGATGAATCAGCCCCAGCATTTT CASSLGQGMNQPQHF
. TRBJ1-1 TRBV7-3 . TGTGCCAGCAGTCCCGGGGGGAACACTGAAGCTTTCTTT CASSPGGNTEAFF
. TRBJ2-3 TRBV19 . TGTGCCAGTAATGAACAGAGCACAGATACGCAGTATTTT CASNEQSTDTQYF
. TRBJ2-2 TRBV15 . TGTGCCACCAGCGACAGTAACACCGGGGAGCTGTTTTTT CATSDSNTGELFF
. TRBJ1-2 TRBV5-4 . TGTGCCAGCAGCCCCGACAAAAACTATGGCTACACCTTC CASSPDKNYGYTF
. TRBJ2-3 TRBV5-8 . TGTGCCAGCAGCTACGGAGGGCCGGGGCCCTCTACGCAGTATTTT CASSYGGPGPSTQYF
. TRBJ2-5 TRBV6-1 TRBD2 TGTGCCAGCACAAGAATGGCGGGGGGGGAGACCCAGTACTTC CASTRMAGGETQYF
. TRBJ2-2 TRBV7-6 TRBD1 TGTGCCAGCAGCTCGGCCGGGACAGGGATGAACACCGGGGAGCTGTTTTTT CASSSAGTGMNTGELFF
. TRBJ1-1 TRBV7-6 TRBD1 TGTGCCAGCAGCCTCCTTGCGACAGGGGACGACACTGAAGCTTTCTTT CASSLLATGDDTEAFF
. TRBJ2-1 TRBV7-8 . TGTGCCAGCAGCGTAGGCGCGGTCTCCTACAATGAGCAGTTCTTC CASSVGAVSYNEQFF
. TRBJ2-2 TRBV10-1 . TGCGCCAGCAGTTTAGGGACCGGGGAGCTGTTTTTT CASSLGTGELFF
. TRBJ2-1 TRBV7-6 TRBD2 TGTGCCAGCAGTTCCGGAACTAGCGGGAGTGGTGAGCAGTTCTTC CASSSGTSGSGEQFF
. TRBJ1-1 TRBV19 . TGTGCCAGTAAACAAGGAGGGAGGACCACTGAAGCTTTCTTT CASKQGGRTTEAFF
. TRBJ2-7 TRBV11-3 . TGTGCCAGCATTGGATCGGGTTCCTACGAGCAGTACTTC CASIGSGSYEQYF
medium-sized TRBJ2-5 TRBV7-6 . TGTGCCAGCAGCACGGGGGAGACCCAGTACTTC CASSTGETQYF
. TRBJ2-7 TRBV6-5 . TGTGCCAGCAGTTACTCGAAGTACTACGAGCAGTACTTC CASSYSKYYEQYF
. TRBJ1-2 TRBV7-9 . TGTGCCAGCAGCTTCGTTAACAGTAACTATGGCTACACCTTC CASSFVNSNYGYTF
. TRBJ2-5 TRBV7-6 TRBD1 TGTGCCAGCAGCCTCGGGACAGGTCCCCAAGAGACCCAGTACTTC CASSLGTGPQETQYF
. TRBJ1-1 TRBV6-4 . TGTGCCAGCAGGTTAGACAGGTTCAACACTGAAGCTTTCTTT CASRLDRFNTEAFF
once TRBJ1-2 TRBV11-3 . TGTGCCAGCAGCTTCTCCCTAATCGCTAGTGGCTACACCTTC CASSFSLIASGYTF
. TRBJ2-5 TRBV20-1 TRBD2 TGCAGTGCCAGGACTAGCGCGACCCAGTACTTC CSARTSATQYF